This TCR beta chain was retrieved from a study of blood T cells in healthy people across ages (dated by TCRdb to between 2014 and 2017). For the wider study: Template switching captured roughly one uniquely barcoded TCR beta cDNA molecule per two T cells in model experiments. To avoid experimental bias, donors of different ages were spread randomly across the sequencing lanes. The study analyzed two additional independent replicas of 1 million unique cDNA reads from the same blood draw for two donors, one aged 18 to 30 and one aged 80 or older. Using deep sequencing normalized with unique cDNA molecular identifiers, the study measured how TCR beta repertoire diversity changes with age. Four age groups were formed from the donors: young (average roughly 15 years), middle-aged (just under 40), aged (62) and long-lived (approximately 80). Study-level results and caveats: Estimates of total diversity based on one million sequenced T cells were considered lower bounds and underestimates. Compared with the aged group, the long-lived group had more naive CD4+ T cells, fewer expanded clones and increased TCR diversity, a pattern suggesting age selection. Observed TCR beta diversity per million T cells fell roughly linearly with age, and a significant reduction was already apparent by age roughly 40. Because donor CMV infection status was unknown, age-related changes in expanded clonotypes were potentially confounded. A strong correlation was found between observed TCR beta diversity and the percentage of naive T cells measured by flow cytometry. Because profiling used bulk unsorted PBMCs, naive and antigen-experienced compartments could not be compared conclusively.

Donors were 40 or so systemically healthy Caucasian individuals from Russia aged 6 to 90 years. Each donor gave about 9.7 milliliters of peripheral blood, drawn into EDTA-treated Vacutainer tubes. Ficoll-Paque density-gradient centrifugation was used to isolate PBMCs, with at least 6.5 million per sample. Total RNA, at least 5.5 micrograms per sample, was extracted from PBMCs with Trizol reagent. For every donor, an aliquot of PBMCs went through flow cytometry to measure the percentages of naive CD45RAhigh/CD27high T cells. As regards this clonotype: Which antigen it targets is not known. Per-base qualities were not stored, and no clone one base away is much larger.

The library was generated by 5' RACE. The data were produced on an Illumina HiSeq 2500. The second PCR ran for roughly 7 to 11 cycles and used a J-beta primer mix along with a sample-barcoded 5' primer. Each TCR beta cDNA molecule received a unique molecular identifier from a template-switch 5' adaptor carrying 12 random nucleotides. At least 2.5 million CDR3-containing paired-end reads were obtained from each sample. First-strand cDNA was synthesized from all RNA with the Mint cDNA synthesis kit, primed by a TRBC-specific oligonucleotide. Following uracil-DNA glycosylase treatment, a first 18-cycle PCR with universal primers M1SS and BC2_uni_R was performed on all cDNA. On the authors' methods: Normalization of each sample was performed by random selection of 1 million high-quality reads, each carrying a distinct molecular identifier. Instead of being binned into consensus sequences, reads that shared molecular identifiers were thrown out. MiTCR, set to a Q25 quality threshold and the strictest error-elimination algorithm, was used for CDR3 identification, clonotype clustering and error correction. A nonparametric unseen species model with Euler transformation was used to estimate a lower bound on total TCR beta diversity. In TCRdb, the public reads were trimmed at Q25 with fastp and aligned with MiXCR, with productive beta chains retained. Rows with one shared CDR3 protein collapse into an entry with the most common genes and DNA. None of the V and J calls come from the authors' own analysis; TCRdb made them. The table for this sample lists about 970,000 distinct CDR3 sequences; roughly half of them were counted only once. The ten largest clonotypes hold 20% to 25% of the sample.

From the germline V gene, CDR1 is SGDLS and CDR2 is YYNGEE. The CDR3 covers 16 residues, taking in both the cysteine and the phenylalanine. Only the CDR3 DNA stays, 48 bases, in frame from base 1. The source material was blood. The receptor chain draws on TRBV9 and TRBJ2-5, with no confident D gene call. The end of the DNA is better explained by TRBJ2-7, so the J call may be wrong. The receptor's source is a woman in her sixties or seventies in good health. The CDR3 protein: CASSVNPTGSDYEQYF. At the DNA level, the sequence is TGTGCCAGCAGCGTAAACCCCACCGGAAGCGACTACGAGCAGTACTTC.